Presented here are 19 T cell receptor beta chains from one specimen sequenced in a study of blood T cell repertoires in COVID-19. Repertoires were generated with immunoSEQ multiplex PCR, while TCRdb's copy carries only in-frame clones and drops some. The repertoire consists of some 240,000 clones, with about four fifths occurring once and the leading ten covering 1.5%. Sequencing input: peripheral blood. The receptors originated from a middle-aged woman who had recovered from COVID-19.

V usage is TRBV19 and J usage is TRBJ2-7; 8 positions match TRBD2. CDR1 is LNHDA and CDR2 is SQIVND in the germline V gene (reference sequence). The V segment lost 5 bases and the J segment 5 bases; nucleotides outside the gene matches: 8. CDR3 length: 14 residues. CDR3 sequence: CASSPGRGRDEQYF. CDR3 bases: TGTGCCAGTAGTCCCGGGAGGGGAAGAGACGAGCAGTACTTC. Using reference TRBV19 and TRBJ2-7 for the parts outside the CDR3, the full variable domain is DGGITQSPKYLFRKEGQNVTLSCEQNLNHDAMYWYRQDPGQGLRLIYYSQIVNDFQKGDIAEGYSVSREKKESFPLTVTSAQKNPTAFYLCASSPGRGRDEQYFGPGTRLTVT.

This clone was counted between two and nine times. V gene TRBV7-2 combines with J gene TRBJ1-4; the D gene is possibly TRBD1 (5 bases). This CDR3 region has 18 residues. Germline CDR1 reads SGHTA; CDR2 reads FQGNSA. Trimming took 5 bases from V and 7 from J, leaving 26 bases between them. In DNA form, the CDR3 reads TGTGCCAGCAGCCCGGTGTGGGGCCTCTCCCGCGGGAGTGAAAAACTGTTTTTT. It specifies CASSPVWGLSRGSEKLFF.

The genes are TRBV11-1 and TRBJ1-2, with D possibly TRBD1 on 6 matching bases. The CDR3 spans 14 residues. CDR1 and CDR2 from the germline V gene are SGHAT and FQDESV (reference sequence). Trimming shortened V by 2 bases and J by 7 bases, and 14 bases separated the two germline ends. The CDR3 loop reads CASSLQGPRSGYTF. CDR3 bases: TGTGCCAGCAGCTTACAGGGGCCCAGGAGTGGCTACACCTTC.

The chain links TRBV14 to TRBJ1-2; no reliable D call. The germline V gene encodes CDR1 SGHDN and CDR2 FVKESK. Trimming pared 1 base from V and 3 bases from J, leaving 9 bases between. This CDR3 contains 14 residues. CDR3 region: CASSQGGRDYGYTF. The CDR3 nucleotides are TGTGCCAGCAGCCAAGGAGGGAGGGACTATGGCTACACCTTC.

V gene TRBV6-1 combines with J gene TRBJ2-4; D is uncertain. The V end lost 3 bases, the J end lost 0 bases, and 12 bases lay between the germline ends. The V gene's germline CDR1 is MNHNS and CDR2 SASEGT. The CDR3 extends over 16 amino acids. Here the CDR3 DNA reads TGTGCCAGCAGTGATAGAGCGCTACTAGCCAAAAACATTCAGTACTTC. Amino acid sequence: CASSDRALLAKNIQYF.

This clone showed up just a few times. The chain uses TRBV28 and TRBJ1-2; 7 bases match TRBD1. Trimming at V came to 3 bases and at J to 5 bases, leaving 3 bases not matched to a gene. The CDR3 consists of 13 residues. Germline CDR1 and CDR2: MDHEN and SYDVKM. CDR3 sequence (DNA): TGTGCCAGCAGTTTCTTACAGGGGTATGGCTACACCTTC. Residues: CASSFLQGYGYTF.

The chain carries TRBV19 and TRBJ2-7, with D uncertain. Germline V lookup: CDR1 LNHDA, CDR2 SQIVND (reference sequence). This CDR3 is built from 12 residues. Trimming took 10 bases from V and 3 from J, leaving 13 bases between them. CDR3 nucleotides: TGTGCCACGTCGGGTCGAGTCTACGAGCAGTACTTC. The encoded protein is CATSGRVYEQYF.

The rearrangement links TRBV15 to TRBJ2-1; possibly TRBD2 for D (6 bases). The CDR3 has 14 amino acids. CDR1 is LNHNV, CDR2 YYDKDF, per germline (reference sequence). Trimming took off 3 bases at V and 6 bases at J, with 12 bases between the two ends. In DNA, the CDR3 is TGTGCCACCAGCAGGGCCGGGACTTTCAATGAGCAGTTCTTC. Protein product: CATSRAGTFNEQFF.

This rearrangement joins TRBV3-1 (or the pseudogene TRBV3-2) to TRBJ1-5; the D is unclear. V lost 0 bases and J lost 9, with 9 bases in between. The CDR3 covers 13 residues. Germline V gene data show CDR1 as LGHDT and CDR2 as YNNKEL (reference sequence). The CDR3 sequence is CASSQEATGPQHF. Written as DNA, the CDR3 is TGTGCCAGCAGCCAAGAGGCGACGGGGCCCCAGCATTTT.

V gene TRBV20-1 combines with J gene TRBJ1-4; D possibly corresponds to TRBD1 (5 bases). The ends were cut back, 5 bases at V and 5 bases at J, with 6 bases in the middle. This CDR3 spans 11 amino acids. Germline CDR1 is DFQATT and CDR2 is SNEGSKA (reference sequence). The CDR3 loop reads CSARQNEKLFF. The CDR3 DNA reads TGCAGTGCTCGACAGAATGAAAAACTGTTTTTT.

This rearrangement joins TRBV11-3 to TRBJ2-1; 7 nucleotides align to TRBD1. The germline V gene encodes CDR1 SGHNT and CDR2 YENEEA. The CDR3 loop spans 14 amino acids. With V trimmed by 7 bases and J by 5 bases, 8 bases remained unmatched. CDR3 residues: CASTLDRNDNEQFF. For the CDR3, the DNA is TGTGCCAGCACCCTGGACAGGAACGACAATGAGCAGTTCTTC.

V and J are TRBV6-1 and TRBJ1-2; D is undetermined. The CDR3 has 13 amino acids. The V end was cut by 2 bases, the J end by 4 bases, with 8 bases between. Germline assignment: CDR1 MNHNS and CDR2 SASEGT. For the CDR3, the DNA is TGTGCCAGCAGTGAATATGTCAGCTATGGCTACACCTTC. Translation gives CASSEYVSYGYTF.

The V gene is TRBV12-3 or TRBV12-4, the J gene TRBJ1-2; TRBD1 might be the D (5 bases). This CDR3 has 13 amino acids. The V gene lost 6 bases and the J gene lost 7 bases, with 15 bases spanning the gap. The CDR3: CASRPWGRSGYTF. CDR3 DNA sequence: TGTGCCAGCAGGCCGTGGGGGAGGTCTGGCTACACCTTC.

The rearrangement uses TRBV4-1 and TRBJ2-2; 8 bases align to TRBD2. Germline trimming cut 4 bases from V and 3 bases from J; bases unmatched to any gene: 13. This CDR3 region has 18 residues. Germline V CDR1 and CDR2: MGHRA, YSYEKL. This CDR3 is CASSLMWRGAVYTGELFF. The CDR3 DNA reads TGCGCCAGCAGCCTCATGTGGCGGGGGGCCGTCTACACCGGGGAGCTGTTTTTT.

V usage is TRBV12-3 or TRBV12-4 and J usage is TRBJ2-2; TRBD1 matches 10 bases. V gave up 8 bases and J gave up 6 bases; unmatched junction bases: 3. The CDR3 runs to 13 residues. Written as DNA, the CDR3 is TGTGCCAGCGGGACAGGGGAGGCCGGGGAGCTGTTTTTT. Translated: CASGTGEAGELFF.

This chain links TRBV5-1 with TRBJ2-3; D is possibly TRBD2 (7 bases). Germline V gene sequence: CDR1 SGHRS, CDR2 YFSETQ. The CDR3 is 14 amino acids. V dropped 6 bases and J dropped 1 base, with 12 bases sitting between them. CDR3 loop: CASTRGARTDTQYF. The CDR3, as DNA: TGCGCCAGCACACGGGGGGCACGCACAGATACGCAGTATTTT.

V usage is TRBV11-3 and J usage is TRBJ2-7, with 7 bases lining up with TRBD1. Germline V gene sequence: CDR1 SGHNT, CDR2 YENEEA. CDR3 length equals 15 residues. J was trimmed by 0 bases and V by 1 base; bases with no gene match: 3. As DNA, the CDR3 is TGTGCCAGCAGCTTAGCGGCAGGGGGCTCCTACGAGCAGTACTTC. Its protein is CASSLAAGGSYEQYF.

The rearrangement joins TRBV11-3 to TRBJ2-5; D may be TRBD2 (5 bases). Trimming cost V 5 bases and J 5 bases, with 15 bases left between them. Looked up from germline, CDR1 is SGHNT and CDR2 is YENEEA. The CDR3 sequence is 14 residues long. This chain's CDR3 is CASSPPGSEETQYF. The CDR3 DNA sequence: TGTGCCAGCAGCCCCCCGGGGAGTGAGGAGACCCAGTACTTC.

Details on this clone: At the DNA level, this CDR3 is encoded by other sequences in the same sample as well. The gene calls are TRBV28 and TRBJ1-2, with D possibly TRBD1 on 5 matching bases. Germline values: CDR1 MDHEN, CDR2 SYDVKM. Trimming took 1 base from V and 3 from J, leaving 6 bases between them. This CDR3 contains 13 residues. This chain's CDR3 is CASSLLTDYGYTF. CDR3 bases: TGTGCCAGCAGTTTATTGACAGACTATGGCTACACCTTC.